The rows below give T cell receptor beta chains drawn from one sample of a study of vaccination effects on CD4 cells after COVID-19. Their cognate antigens are unknown. Only in-frame clones appear in the TCRdb table, and some are missing; sequencing was by immunoSEQ multiplex PCR. Of over 45,000 clones detected, roughly 70% appear once; the ten largest clones hold around 17%. The specimen was CD4+ T cells from PBMCs cultured with SARS-CoV-2 spike peptides, collected before COVID-19 vaccination. The receptor source for this set is a human donor who received a COVID-19 vaccine. CDR3s include the opening cysteine and the closing phenylalanine or tryptophan. A D gene is named only where the DNA matches it firmly. Rows may omit the clone size; those that give it use once, few, many or a size class.

size	V	J	D	DNA	CDR3
NA	TRBV5-6	TRBJ2-5	TRBD1	TGTGCCAGCAGCCCTGGACTCGGACAGGGGAGATGGGAGACCCAGTACTTC	CASSPGLGQGRWETQYF
NA	TRBV6-5	TRBJ1-6	TRBD1	TGTGCCAGCAGGTTACAGGGGTGGGATTCACCCCTCCACTTT	CASRLQGWDSPLHF
few	TRBV7-2	TRBJ2-5	NA	TGTGCCAGCAGCTTAGGCAGGGGAAAACAAGAGACCCAGTACTTC	CASSLGRGKQETQYF
NA	TRBV7-9	TRBJ1-2	NA	TGTGCCAGCAGCTCGGCCTCCCCGGAGGGCTACACCTTC	CASSSASPEGYTF
NA	TRBV24-1	TRBJ2-7	NA	TGTGCCACCAGTGATTTGAGGAGAAAGGGTACCTACGAGCAGTACTTC	CATSDLRRKGTYEQYF
NA	TRBV27	TRBJ2-7	NA	TGTGCCAGCAGATCATCGGACAGACAATACGAGCAGTACTTC	CASRSSDRQYEQYF
NA	TRBV2	TRBJ1-4	NA	TGTGCCAGCATAATGGGTCGTGGGGAAAAACTGTTTTTT	CASIMGRGEKLFF
NA	TRBV7-9	TRBJ1-1	TRBD1	TGTGCCAGCAACGAAGAGGGACAGGGTGGGCTAAACACTGAAGCTTTCTTT	CASNEEGQGGLNTEAFF
once	TRBV11-3	TRBJ1-1	NA	TGTGCCAGCAGCCTCCGGGGCAGTGAAGCTTTCTTT	CASSLRGSEAFF
once	TRBV19	TRBJ2-1	TRBD1	TGTGCCAGTATCGCCAAGTCCGGGACAGGGTACAATGAGCAGTTCTTC	CASIAKSGTGYNEQFF
NA	TRBV28	TRBJ2-2	NA	TGTGCCAGCAGTTTACAGGGGCTAACCGGGGAGCTGTTTTTT	CASSLQGLTGELFF
NA	TRBV2	TRBJ2-5	NA	TGTGCCAGCACCCTGACTAGGGGTTACGAGACCCAGTACTTC	CASTLTRGYETQYF
NA	TRBV11-2	TRBJ2-7	NA	TGTGCCAGCAGCTCCACCAGGGACGGGTCTAACGAGCAGTACTTC	CASSSTRDGSNEQYF
NA	TRBV11-2	TRBJ1-1	NA	TGTGCCAGCAGCCTCTATGCCCGGCCGGCAGGACGGAACACTGAAGCTTTCTTT	CASSLYARPAGRNTEAFF
once	TRBV4-1	TRBJ2-2	NA	TGCGCCAGCAGCCAGCTTCATAACACCGGGGAGCTGTTTTTT	CASSQLHNTGELFF
NA	TRBV28	TRBJ1-3	NA	TGTGCCAGCATCGGGGGAGGCTCTGGAAACACCATATATTTT	CASIGGGSGNTIYF
few	TRBV7-9	TRBJ2-7	TRBD2	TGTGCCAGCAGCCCCTGGGGGGGGAGGGAGCAGTACTTC	CASSPWGGREQYF
NA	TRBV11-2	TRBJ2-3	NA	TGTGCCAGCAGCTTAGCCGGGACCACAGATACGCAGTATTTT	CASSLAGTTDTQYF
NA	TRBV7-9	TRBJ2-6	NA	TGTGCCAGCAGCCCTGCGAGCTCTGGGGCCAACGTCCTGACTTTC	CASSPASSGANVLTF
NA	TRBV6-5	TRBJ1-6	NA	TGTGCCAGCAGTTACTCTAAAAATTCACCCCTCCACTTT	CASSYSKNSPLHF
NA	TRBV28	TRBJ2-3	NA	TGTGCCAGCAGGACCGGGACGTTGAACACAGATACGCAGTATTTT	CASRTGTLNTDTQYF
few	TRBV2	TRBJ2-3	NA	TGTGCCACCATACTTTGGGAAGAAGATACGCAGTATTTT	CATILWEEDTQYF
few	TRBV6-5	TRBJ2-7	NA	TGTGCCAGCAGTCCGAGACGGACCCAAGACTACGAGCAGTACTTC	CASSPRRTQDYEQYF
NA	TRBV28	TRBJ2-2	NA	TGTGCCAGCAGTTTATCCGTGGGGGCCGGGGAGCTGTTTTTT	CASSLSVGAGELFF
once	TRBV18	TRBJ1-1	NA	TGTGCCAGCGCCCGCAGGGATAACACTGAAGCTTTCTTT	CASARRDNTEAFF
NA	TRBV9	TRBJ1-6	NA	TGTGCCAGCAGCCAAGGGGGGAACGATTCACCCCTCCACTTT	CASSQGGNDSPLHF
NA	TRBV6-5	TRBJ2-7	NA	TGTGCCAGCAGCTCAAGAGGTAACGAGCAGTACTTC	CASSSRGNEQYF
NA	TRBV30	TRBJ1-5	NA	TGTGCCTGGAGCCCAGCGGGCACCTGGGGCAATCAGCCCCAGCATTTT	CAWSPAGTWGNQPQHF
NA	TRBV2	TRBJ1-2	NA	TGTGCCAGCAGTAAAGGAGACTATGGCTACACCTTC	CASSKGDYGYTF
NA	TRBV6-2/TRBV6-3	TRBJ1-5	TRBD1	TGTGCCAGCAGTTACGGGACAGGAGGAGGTCAGCCCCAGCATTTT	CASSYGTGGGQPQHF
few	TRBV19	TRBJ1-5	NA	TGTGCCAGTAGTATGGTGACCTTCAATCAGCCCCAGCATTTT	CASSMVTFNQPQHF
NA	TRBV19	TRBJ2-1	NA	TGTGCCAGTAGTAACCGACCAAGGAGGGGCTACAATGAGCAGTTCTTC	CASSNRPRRGYNEQFF
NA	TRBV3-1/TRBV3-2	TRBJ2-3	NA	TGTGCCAGCAGCTCGAACACAGATACGCAGTATTTT	CASSSNTDTQYF
NA	TRBV6-4	TRBJ1-3	TRBD1	TGTGCCAGCTCGGAGGGGACAGGGACTGGAAACACCATATATTTT	CASSEGTGTGNTIYF
NA	TRBV29-1	TRBJ1-1	NA	TGCAGCGCCTGGACAGTTGAAGCTTTCTTT	CSAWTVEAFF
NA	TRBV6-6	TRBJ2-3	NA	TGTGCCAGCAGCAACGTCTATAGCACAGATACGCAGTATTTT	CASSNVYSTDTQYF
once	TRBV19	TRBJ1-1	TRBD1	TGTGCCAGTAGTATTGGGACCAACTGGGACAGCTCGGCTTTCTTT	CASSIGTNWDSSAFF
NA	TRBV6-5	TRBJ1-2	NA	TGTGCCAGCAAAGAGGCCAGGCTCGGTTATGGCTACACCTTC	CASKEARLGYGYTF
NA	TRBV13	TRBJ2-1	NA	TGTGCCAGCAGCTTAGACGCGGAGCAGTTCTTC	CASSLDAEQFF
NA	TRBV11-2	TRBJ1-5	NA	TGTGCCAGCAGCTTAGAGTTGGGTGGGCCCCAGCATTTT	CASSLELGGPQHF
NA	TRBV6-5	TRBJ2-3	TRBD2	TGTGCCAGCAGTTACCGCGGGGGGAAGGATACGCAGTATTTT	CASSYRGGKDTQYF
NA	TRBV27	TRBJ2-5	NA	TGTGCTGCCTCGTCGGGGGTTGGGGAGACCCAGTACTTC	CAASSGVGETQYF
medium-sized	TRBV4-2	TRBJ2-5	NA	TGTGCCAGCAGCCGCCAGCTCCAAGAGACCCAGTACTTC	CASSRQLQETQYF
many	TRBV5-1	TRBJ2-5	TRBD2	TGCGCCAGCAGCTTGGCCATAGCGGGGGGGCCCCAAGAGACCCAGTACTTC	CASSLAIAGGPQETQYF
NA	TRBV5-1	TRBJ2-1	NA	TGCGCCAGCAGCGAACCCGTGAACAATGAGCAGTTCTTC	CASSEPVNNEQFF
many	TRBV15	TRBJ1-5	NA	TGTGCCACCAGCAGAGATCCAGGGATTGGTCAGCCCCAGCATTTT	CATSRDPGIGQPQHF
NA	TRBV3-1/TRBV3-2	TRBJ2-5	NA	TGTGCCAGCAGCAAAGGCTACAGGGGAGGGGAGACCCAGTACTTC	CASSKGYRGGETQYF
NA	TRBV25-1	TRBJ2-1	NA	TGTGCCAGCAGTGTGAATGGTGGGAAGAGCTCCTACAATGAGCAGTTCTTC	CASSVNGGKSSYNEQFF
NA	TRBV6-5	TRBJ2-3	NA	TGTGCCAGCTCTAGTCCGACAGATACGCAGTATTTT	CASSSPTDTQYF
NA	TRBV27	TRBJ2-7	NA	TGTGCCAGCAGTTTAATCAGGGGTCCGCAGTACTTC	CASSLIRGPQYF
NA	TRBV18	TRBJ2-4	TRBD2	TGTGCCAGCTCACCCCGGACTAGCGGGGGGACCTTAGCCAAAAACATTCAGTACTTC	CASSPRTSGGTLAKNIQYF
NA	TRBV28	TRBJ2-2	TRBD1	TGTGCCAGCAGGACGGACAGGGTGCGCTCCGGGGAGCTGTTTTTT	CASRTDRVRSGELFF
NA	TRBV5-1	TRBJ1-3	NA	TGCGCCAGCAGCCCTAGCTCTGGAAACACCATATATTTT	CASSPSSGNTIYF
NA	TRBV19	TRBJ1-1	NA	TGTGCCAGTAGTGGAAGGACAGAGAACACTGAAGCTTTCTTT	CASSGRTENTEAFF
few	TRBV27	TRBJ2-1	TRBD2	TGTGCCAGCCGAAGGAGACTAGCGGGAGGTAATGAGCAGTTCTTC	CASRRRLAGGNEQFF
NA	TRBV13	TRBJ1-2	NA	TGTGCCAGCAGCACCCTCGGACAGATTAACTATGGCTACACCTTC	CASSTLGQINYGYTF
NA	TRBV5-1	TRBJ1-1	NA	TGCGCCAGCAGCTCGGGACGGCTGAACACTGAAGCTTTCTTT	CASSSGRLNTEAFF
NA	TRBV28	TRBJ1-6	NA	TGTGCCAGCAGTTTAATCTCAGCTCGGGGTTCACCCCTCCACTTT	CASSLISARGSPLHF
once	TRBV3-1/TRBV3-2	TRBJ2-3	NA	TGTGCCAGCAGCCAAGATTTTTCTGATACCACAGATACGCAGTATTTT	CASSQDFSDTTDTQYF
NA	TRBV5-4	TRBJ2-2	NA	TGTGCCAGCAGCTCTTCTAGCGGAGGGGGGACCGGGGAGCTGTTTTTT	CASSSSSGGGTGELFF